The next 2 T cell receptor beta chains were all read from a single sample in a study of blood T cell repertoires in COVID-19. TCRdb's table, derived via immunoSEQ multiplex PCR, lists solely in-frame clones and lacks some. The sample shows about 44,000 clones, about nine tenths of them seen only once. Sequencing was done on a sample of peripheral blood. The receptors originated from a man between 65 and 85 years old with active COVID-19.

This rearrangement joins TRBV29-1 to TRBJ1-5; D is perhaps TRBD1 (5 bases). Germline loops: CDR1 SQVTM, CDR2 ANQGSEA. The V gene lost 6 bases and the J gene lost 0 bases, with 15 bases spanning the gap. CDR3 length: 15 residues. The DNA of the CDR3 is TGCAGCGTGAGGGACTCCCGGTATAGCAATCAGCCCCAGCATTTT. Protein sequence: CSVRDSRYSNQPQHF. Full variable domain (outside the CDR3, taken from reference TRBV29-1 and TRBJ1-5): SAVISQKPSRDICQRGTSLTIQCQVDSQVTMMFWYRQQPGQSLTLIATANQGSEATYESGFVIDKFPISRPNLTFSTLTVSNMSPEDSSIYLCSVRDSRYSNQPQHFGDGTRLSIL.

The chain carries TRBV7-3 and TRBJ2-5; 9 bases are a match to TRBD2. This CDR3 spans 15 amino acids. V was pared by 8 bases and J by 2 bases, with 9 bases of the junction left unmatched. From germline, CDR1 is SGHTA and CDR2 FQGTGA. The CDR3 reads CASSPGGGAQETQYF. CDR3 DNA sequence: TGTGCCAGCTCACCCGGCGGGGGGGCTCAAGAGACCCAGTACTTC.